This T cell receptor beta chain was profiled in a study of regulatory T cells in long-lasting Graves disease. Time point here: newly diagnosed GD, antithyroid drugs for less than 3 months. PBMCs were the source of the RNA used for TCR sequencing. Researchers made TCR beta libraries by using iRepertoire HTBI primers and running Arm-PCR on CDR3 regions. MiXCR was run by TCRdb on the multiplex PCR reads, yielding one entry per CDR3 protein. Of 390,000 or so distinct CDR3 sequences listed, approximately 12% were seen once; the top ten hold over 15%. The sample holds many counts of this clonotype. The CDR3 runs to 15 residues. Trimming cost V 1 base and J 3 bases, with 13 bases left between them. The sample was also linked to a second study, of T cells in Graves' hyperthyroidism and ophthalmopathy.

Sample: peripheral blood mononuclear cells (PBMCs), taken at new diagnosis, from a patient treated with antithyroid drugs. The TCR comes from a young woman with Graves disease. The chain employs TRBV12-3 or TRBV12-4 and TRBJ2-7; TRBD1 might be the D (5 bases). This chain's CDR3 is CASSLVRAVVYEQYF. CDR3 nucleotides: TGTGCCAGCAGTTTAGTCAGGGCGGTGGTCTACGAGCAGTACTTC.